The following is a TCR beta chain sequence with its context. V was cut by 11 bases and J by 9 bases, with 13 bases left in between. The CDR3 extends over 11 amino acids. This entry is derived from a study of blood T cell repertoires in COVID-19. Study summary: There were acute and convalescent COVID-19 samples, and they came from the United States, Italy and Spain. Sources were T cells, B-cell-depleted T cells, or PBMCs; the material itself was cDNA or gDNA.

The data were produced by immunoSEQ multiplex PCR, yet TCRdb's version contains in-frame clones alone and is incomplete. The sample lists more than 150,000 clones; 70% to 90% were seen once. The sequence was obtained from a man between 65 and 85 years old with active or convalescent COVID-19. Sequenced input: peripheral blood. The gene calls are TRBV12-3 or TRBV12-4 and TRBJ2-2, with D tentatively TRBD1 (5 bases). CDR3 amino acids: CAYGAPRELFF. In DNA form, the CDR3 reads TGTGCCTATGGGGCTCCCCGGGAGCTGTTTTTT.